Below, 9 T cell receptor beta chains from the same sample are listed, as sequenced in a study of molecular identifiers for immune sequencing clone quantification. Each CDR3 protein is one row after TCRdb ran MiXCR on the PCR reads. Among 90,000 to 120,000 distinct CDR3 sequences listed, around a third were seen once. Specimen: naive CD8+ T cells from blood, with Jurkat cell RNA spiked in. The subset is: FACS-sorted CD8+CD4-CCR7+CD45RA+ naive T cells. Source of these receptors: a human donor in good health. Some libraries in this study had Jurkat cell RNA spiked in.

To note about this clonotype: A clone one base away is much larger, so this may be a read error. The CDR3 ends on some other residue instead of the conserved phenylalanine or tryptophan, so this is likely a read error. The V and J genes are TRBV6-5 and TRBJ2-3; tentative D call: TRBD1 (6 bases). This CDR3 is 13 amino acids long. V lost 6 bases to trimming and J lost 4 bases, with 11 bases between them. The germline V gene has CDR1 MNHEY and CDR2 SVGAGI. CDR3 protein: CASSPTGSDTQYL. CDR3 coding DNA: TGTGCCAGCAGCCCCACAGGGTCAGATACGCAGTATCTT.

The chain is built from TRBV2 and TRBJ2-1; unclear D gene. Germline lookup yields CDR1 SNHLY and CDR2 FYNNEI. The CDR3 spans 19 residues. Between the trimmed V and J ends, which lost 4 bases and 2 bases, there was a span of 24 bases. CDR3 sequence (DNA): TGTGCCAGCAGTGTGCCCGCTATACAAGCGAGCCCAACCTACAATGAGCAGTTCTTC. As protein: CASSVPAIQASPTYNEQFF.

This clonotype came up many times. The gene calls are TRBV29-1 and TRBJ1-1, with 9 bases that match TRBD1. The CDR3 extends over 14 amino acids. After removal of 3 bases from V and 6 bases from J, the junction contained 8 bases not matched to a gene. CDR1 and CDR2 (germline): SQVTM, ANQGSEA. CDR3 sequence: CSVEVMGTGPEAFF. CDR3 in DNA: TGCAGCGTTGAGGTCATGGGGACAGGGCCTGAAGCTTTCTTT.

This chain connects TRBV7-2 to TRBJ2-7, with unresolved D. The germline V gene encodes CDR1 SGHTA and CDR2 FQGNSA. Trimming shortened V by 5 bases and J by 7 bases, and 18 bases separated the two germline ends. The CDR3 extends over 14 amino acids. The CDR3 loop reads CASSLDSKPWEQYF. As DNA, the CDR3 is TGTGCCAGCAGCCTTGACTCAAAACCGTGGGAGCAGTACTTC.

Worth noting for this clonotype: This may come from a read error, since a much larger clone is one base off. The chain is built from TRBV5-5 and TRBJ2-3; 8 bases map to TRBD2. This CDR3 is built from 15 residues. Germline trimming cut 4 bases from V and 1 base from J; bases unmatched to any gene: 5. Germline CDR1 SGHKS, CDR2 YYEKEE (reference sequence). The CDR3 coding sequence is TGTGCCAGCAGCAGGAGCGGGAGTTGCACAGATACGCAGTATTTT. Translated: CASSRSGSCTDTQYF. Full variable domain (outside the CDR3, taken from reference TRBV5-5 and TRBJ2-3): DAGVTQSPTHLIKTRGQQVTLRCSPISGHKSVSWYQQVLGQGPQFIFQYYEKEERGRGNFPDRFSARQFPNYSSELNVNALLLGDSALYLCASSRSGSCTDTQYFGPGTRLTVL.

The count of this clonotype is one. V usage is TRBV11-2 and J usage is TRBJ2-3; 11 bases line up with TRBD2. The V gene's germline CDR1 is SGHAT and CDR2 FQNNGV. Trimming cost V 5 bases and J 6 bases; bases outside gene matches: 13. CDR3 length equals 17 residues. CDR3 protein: CASSPLGTSGPTDTQYF. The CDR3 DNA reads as TGTGCCAGCAGCCCTCTCGGGACTAGCGGTCCGACGGATACGCAGTATTTT.

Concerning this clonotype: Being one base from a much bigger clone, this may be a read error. The CDR3 nucleotides are TGTGCCAGCATCGGGACAGCTAGCACAGGTACGCAGTATTTT. The encoded protein is CASIGTASTGTQYF. The chain couples TRBV2 to TRBJ2-3; 7 nucleotides agree with TRBD1. The germline CDR1 and CDR2 sequences are SNHLY and FYNNEI. The CDR3 has 14 amino acids. Combining the CDR3 with reference TRBV2 and TRBJ2-3 gives the whole variable domain EPEVTQTPSHQVTQMGQEVILRCVPISNHLYFYWYRQILGQKVEFLVSFYNNEISEKSEIFDDQFSVERPDGSNFTLKIRSTKLEDSAMYFCASIGTASTGTQYFGPGTRLTVL.

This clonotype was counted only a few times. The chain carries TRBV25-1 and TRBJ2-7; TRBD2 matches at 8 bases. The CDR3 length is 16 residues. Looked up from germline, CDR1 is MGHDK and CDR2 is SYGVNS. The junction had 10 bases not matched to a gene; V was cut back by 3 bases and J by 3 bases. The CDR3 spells CASSDGVSLAGYEQYF. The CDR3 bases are TGTGCCAGCAGTGACGGGGTATCTCTAGCGGGCTACGAGCAGTACTTC.

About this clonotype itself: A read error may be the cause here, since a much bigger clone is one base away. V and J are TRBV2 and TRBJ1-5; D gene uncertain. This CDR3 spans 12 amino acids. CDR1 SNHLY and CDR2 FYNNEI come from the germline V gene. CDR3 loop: CASSASYQPQHF. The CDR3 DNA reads TGTGCCAGCAGTGCTAGCTATCAGCCCCAGCATTTT.